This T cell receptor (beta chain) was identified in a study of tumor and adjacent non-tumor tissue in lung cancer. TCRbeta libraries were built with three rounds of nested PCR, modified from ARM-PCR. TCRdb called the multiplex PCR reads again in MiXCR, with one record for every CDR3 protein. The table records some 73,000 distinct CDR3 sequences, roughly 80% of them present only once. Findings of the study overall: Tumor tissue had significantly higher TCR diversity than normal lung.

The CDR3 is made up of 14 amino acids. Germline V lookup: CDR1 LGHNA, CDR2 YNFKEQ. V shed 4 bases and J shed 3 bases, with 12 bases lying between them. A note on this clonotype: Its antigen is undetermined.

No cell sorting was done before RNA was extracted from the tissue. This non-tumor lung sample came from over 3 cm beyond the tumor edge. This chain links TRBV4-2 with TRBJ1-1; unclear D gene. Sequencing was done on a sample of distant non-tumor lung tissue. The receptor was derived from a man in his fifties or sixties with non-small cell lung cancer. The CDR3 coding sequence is TGTGCCAGCAGCCCCCAGAGGAAGTACACTGAAGCTTTCTTT. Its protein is CASSPQRKYTEAFF.